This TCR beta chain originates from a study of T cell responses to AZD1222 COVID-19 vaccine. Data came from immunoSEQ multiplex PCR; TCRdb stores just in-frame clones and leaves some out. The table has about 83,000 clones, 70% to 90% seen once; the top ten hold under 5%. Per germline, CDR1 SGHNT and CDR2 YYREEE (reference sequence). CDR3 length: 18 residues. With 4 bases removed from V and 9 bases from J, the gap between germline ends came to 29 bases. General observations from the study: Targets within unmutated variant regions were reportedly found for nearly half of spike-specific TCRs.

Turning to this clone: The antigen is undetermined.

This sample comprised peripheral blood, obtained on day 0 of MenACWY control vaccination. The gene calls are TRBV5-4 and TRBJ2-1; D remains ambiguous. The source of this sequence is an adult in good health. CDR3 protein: CASSAALSSEPMLSEQFF. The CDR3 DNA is TGTGCCAGCAGCGCGGCCCTATCGAGCGAGCCGATGTTGAGTGAGCAGTTCTTC.